A selection of T cell receptor beta chains follows, all from one sample in a study of CD8 T cells in Susac syndrome. TCRdb passed the immunoSEQ multiplex PCR reads through MiXCR, listing each CDR3 protein once. The data contain about 180,000 distinct CDR3 sequences, 85% to 95% of them singletons. Sequencing input: CD4+ T cells from PBMCs. These receptors were taken from a human donor with Susac syndrome. CDR3s include the opening cysteine and the closing phenylalanine or tryptophan. A D gene is named only where the DNA matches it firmly. Expanded clones are given a class, and other clones once, few, many or no size at all.

TRBJ1-1 TRBD1 TRBV5-4 once TGTGCCAGCAGCTTGTGGACCAGGGGGGGAACTGAAGCTTTCTTT CASSLWTRGGTEAFF
TRBJ2-5 NA TRBV20-1 NA TGCAGTGCTAGCACGGGGGAAACGAAGACCCAGTACTTC CSASTGETKTQYF
TRBJ1-6 NA TRBV20-1 NA TGCAGTGCCAGACCGAGCTACACCTATAATTCACCCCTCCACTTT CSARPSYTYNSPLHF
TRBJ1-1 TRBD1 TRBV24-1 NA TGTGCCACCAGTGACCTAAGCGGGGACAGGGACACTGAAGCTTTCTTT CATSDLSGDRDTEAFF
TRBJ1-2 TRBD1 TRBV7-9 NA TGTGCCAGCAGCTCCGGGACAGGGAACTATGGCTACACCTTC CASSSGTGNYGYTF
TRBJ1-5 NA TRBV2 NA TGTGCCAGCAGCGACTATAGCAATCAGCCCCAGCATTTT CASSDYSNQPQHF
TRBJ1-1 NA TRBV5-1 once TGCGCCAGCAGCCGCTGGGAGGCTCGTGAGGCTGAAGCTTTCTTT CASSRWEAREAEAFF
TRBJ2-7 TRBD2 TRBV5-4 NA TGTGCCAGCAGCTTTGATGGCGGGGGGCTGTACGAGCAGTACTTC CASSFDGGGLYEQYF
TRBJ2-5 NA TRBV5-1 NA TGCGCCAGCAGCTTTGAAAGGGCCGAGACCCAGTACTTC CASSFERAETQYF
TRBJ2-2 NA TRBV29-1 NA TGCAGCGTGCGGACGTCGTTAAACACCGGGGAGCTGTTTTTT CSVRTSLNTGELFF
TRBJ2-1 TRBD2 TRBV20-1 NA TGCAGTGCAGCGACTAGCGGGGGGGCCTATGAGCAGTTCTTC CSAATSGGAYEQFF
TRBJ1-1 TRBD1 TRBV27 NA TGTGCCAGCAGTTCCTCAGGGGGCACTGAAGCTTTCTTT CASSSSGGTEAFF
TRBJ2-5 NA TRBV29-1 once TGCAGCGTTGTACGGGGCCTGGGAGAGACCCAGTACTTC CSVVRGLGETQYF
TRBJ2-7 NA TRBV20-1 few TGCAGTGCAAATACACTAGCCTCCTACGAGCAGTACTTC CSANTLASYEQYF
TRBJ2-7 NA TRBV5-4 NA TGTGCCAGCAGCCCTGGAGGGGGGACTAAAGCGTACGAGCAGTACTTC CASSPGGGTKAYEQYF
TRBJ1-4 NA TRBV9 once TGTGCCAGCAGCCCTCGGAGGTCGGGTGAAAAACTGTTTTTT CASSPRRSGEKLFF
TRBJ1-6 NA TRBV5-1 NA TGCGCCAGCAGCCCCCTAGCTGGGAAGAATAATTCACCCCTCCACTTT CASSPLAGKNNSPLHF
TRBJ1-5 NA TRBV19 NA TGTGCCAGTGAGGACAGAGGCAATCAGCCCCAGCATTTT CASEDRGNQPQHF
TRBJ2-3 NA TRBV11-2 NA TGTGCCAGCAGCTCCGGAGGTAGCGCGAGCACAGATACGCAGTATTTT CASSSGGSASTDTQYF
TRBJ2-5 TRBD1 TRBV4-2 NA TGTGCCAGCAGCCAGAGGACAGGGTCAGTTGAAAAGACCCAGTACTTC CASSQRTGSVEKTQYF
TRBJ1-1 TRBD1 TRBV29-1 NA TGCAGCGTTGGACAGGGGGCGATGAACACTGAAGCTTTCTTT CSVGQGAMNTEAFF
TRBJ2-5 NA TRBV7-2 NA TGTGCCAGCAGCCCATCAGGCAGCGGCTCAAAAGAGACCCAGTACTTC CASSPSGSGSKETQYF
TRBJ2-6 NA TRBV6-1 NA TGTGCCAGCAGTGGACAGCTTTCCTCTGGGGCCAACGTCCTGACTTTC CASSGQLSSGANVLTF
TRBJ1-2 TRBD1 TRBV5-1 NA TGCGCCAGCAGCTTGGGTCGGGACAGGGGACCCTATGGCTACACCTTC CASSLGRDRGPYGYTF
TRBJ2-5 NA TRBV7-8 NA TGTGCCAGCAGCTTAAATGAAAACCAAGAGACCCAGTACTTC CASSLNENQETQYF
TRBJ1-2 NA TRBV3-1 NA TGTGCCAGCAGCCAAGGGACGTCTCTCTATGGCTACACCTTC CASSQGTSLYGYTF
TRBJ2-1 NA TRBV5-1 NA TGCGCCAGCAGCTTGGCGATCTCCTACAATGAGCAGTTCTTC CASSLAISYNEQFF
TRBJ2-2 TRBD2 TRBV9 NA TGTGCCAGCAGCGTAGAGGGACTAGCGGTTTCCGGGGAGCTGTTTTTT CASSVEGLAVSGELFF
TRBJ2-3 NA TRBV19 NA TGTGCCAGTAGTGACCTACTAGCAGATACGCAGTATTTT CASSDLLADTQYF
TRBJ2-3 NA TRBV5-1 NA TGCGCCAGCAGCCTGGACCGGATTAGCACAGATACGCAGTATTTT CASSLDRISTDTQYF
TRBJ1-1 NA TRBV5-6 NA TGTGCCAGCAGCCTCCCCGGGGGGGAAGGCACTGAAGCTTTCTTT CASSLPGGEGTEAFF
TRBJ1-1 NA TRBV20-1 NA TGCAGTGCGAAGCACCGGGACAAAACTGAAGCTTTCTTT CSAKHRDKTEAFF
TRBJ2-2 TRBD1 TRBV18 once TGTGCCAGCTCACCACGCGACAGGGGGTCATCGGGGGAGCTGTTTTTT CASSPRDRGSSGELFF
TRBJ1-1 NA TRBV20-1 once TGCAGTGCTACTCCGGACGGAAACACTGAAGCTTTCTTT CSATPDGNTEAFF
TRBJ1-1 NA TRBV18 NA TGTGCCAGCTCACCACAGTCACGGGACACTGAAGCTTTCTTT CASSPQSRDTEAFF
TRBJ2-3 TRBD2 TRBV7-3 NA TGTGCCAGCAGCCTTGGGACTAGTCTAGATGCGCAGTATTTT CASSLGTSLDAQYF
TRBJ2-3 TRBD2 TRBV20-1 NA TGCAGTGCTAGAGATGGATTGGGGGGGAAGGCGGATACGCAGTATTTT CSARDGLGGKADTQYF
TRBJ1-1 NA TRBV7-9 NA TGTGCCAGCAGCTTCGGCAGGACTGAAGCTTTCTTT CASSFGRTEAFF
TRBJ2-5 TRBD2 TRBV12-3/TRBV12-4 NA TGTGCCAGCAGGGTTAGCGGGGCCACTAAAGAGACCCAGTACTTC CASRVSGATKETQYF
TRBJ1-5 NA TRBV6-2/TRBV6-3 NA TGTGCCAGCAGTCGGTTATCTCCCGACGCCCAGCATTTT CASSRLSPDAQHF
TRBJ1-1 TRBD1 TRBV20-1 NA TGCAGTGCTAGAGCGGCCAATAGACAGGGGCGGGGGAACACTGAAGCTTTCTTT CSARAANRQGRGNTEAFF
TRBJ2-3 TRBD2 TRBV11-2 few TGTGCCAGCAGCTTCCTAGCGGGGGGGAGCACAGATACGCAGTATTTT CASSFLAGGSTDTQYF
TRBJ2-7 NA TRBV7-9 NA TGTGCCAGCAGCTGGTACGAGCAGTACTTC CASSWYEQYF
TRBJ2-1 NA TRBV5-1 NA TGCGCCAGCAGCACCACAGGACTTGACAATGAGCAGTTCTTC CASSTTGLDNEQFF
TRBJ2-2 NA TRBV20-1 NA TGCAGTGCTAGTGCCAGGACCGCGAACACCGGGGAGCTGTTTTTT CSASARTANTGELFF
TRBJ1-1 NA TRBV19 NA TGTGCCAGTATTCCCGGGACGGTGAACACTGAAGCTTTCTTT CASIPGTVNTEAFF
TRBJ2-1 TRBD2 TRBV11-3 NA TGTGCCAGCAGCTTAGGGCGGGGGGGCCTCCGAGATGAGCAGTTCTTC CASSLGRGGLRDEQFF
TRBJ1-5 TRBD1 TRBV6-1 NA TGTGCCAGCAGTGAAGGAGGGACAGGGGGCCGACAGCCCCAGCATTTT CASSEGGTGGRQPQHF
TRBJ2-6 NA TRBV12-3/TRBV12-4 NA TGTGCCAGCAGTAGATCGGGGGCCGGGGCCAACGTCCTGACTTTC CASSRSGAGANVLTF
TRBJ1-1 NA TRBV20-1 NA TGCAGACTCGACGGGGGCCGGACTGAAGCTTTCTTT CRLDGGRTEAFF